The clone carrying this T cell receptor beta chain turned up a few times. The antigen is undetermined. The data originate from a study of T cell repertoires in cytomegalovirus infection. Study context: Researchers turned to recently identified HLA-C-restricted CMV epitopes as well as well-studied HLA-B-restricted ones. Both CMV infection and a matching HLA type were indicated by public TCR beta signatures. Study results and limitations: There were HLA-C-restricted CMV-specific TCR beta clonotypes dominating the ex vivo response.

The CDR3 runs 14 residues. V lost 5 bases, J lost 5 bases, and 12 bases lay in between. CDR1 and CDR2 from the germline V gene are SGHTA and FQGNSA. TCRdb reprocessed the reads via MiXCR and lists one record per CDR3 protein. Among around 360,000 distinct CDR3 sequences listed, about 35% were seen once. V gene TRBV7-2 combines with J gene TRBJ1-4, with D possibly matching TRBD1 (6 bases). This sequence originates from a human donor in good health (CMV status not recorded). Some clones in this sample may be carry-over from other donors' samples. The sequencing here drew on cultured PBMCs, taken from culture after CMV antigen stimulation. The CDR3: CASSQQGINEKLFF. In DNA, the CDR3 is TGTGCCAGCAGCCAACAGGGCATCAATGAAAAACTGTTTTTT.